Listed here are 10 T cell receptor beta chains from one sample, sequenced in a study of PD-L1 blockade in urothelial cancer. Using immunoSEQ multiplex PCR, the repertoire was profiled, and TCRdb retains in-frame clones only, with some absent. Found here are tens of thousands of clones, about 80% of them singletons; the top ten hold about 4%. This specimen was PBMCs, taken around atezolizumab (anti-PD-L1) treatment. The receptors were sampled from a man aged 65 to 79 with urothelial cancer.

The V call is TRBV5-4, the J call TRBJ2-5; D might be TRBD2 (5 bases). Germline values: CDR1 SGHNT, CDR2 YYREEE (reference sequence). Trimming stripped 3 bases from V and 2 bases from J, with 17 bases between. This CDR3 is 16 amino acids long. This CDR3 is CASSSIRDASQETQYF. The CDR3 DNA sequence: TGTGCCAGCAGCTCCATCCGGGATGCGAGTCAAGAGACCCAGTACTTC.

The rearrangement joins TRBV28 to TRBJ1-2; D unclear. This CDR3 has 13 residues. Germline V CDR1 and CDR2: MDHEN, SYDVKM. V was clipped by 3 bases and J by 8 bases, with 13 bases between them. This CDR3 reads CASSLNSPGGYTF. The CDR3 bases are TGTGCCAGCAGTTTGAATAGCCCCGGGGGCTACACCTTC.

This clone was detected a few times. This chain connects TRBV5-4 to TRBJ1-1, with D uncertain. Germline V gene sequence: CDR1 SGHNT, CDR2 YYREEE (reference sequence). CDR3 length: 14 residues. V shed 2 bases and J shed 1 base, with 9 bases lying between them. The CDR3 sequence is CASSFSTTNTEAFF. CDR3 nucleotide sequence: TGTGCCAGCAGCTTTAGCACGACGAACACTGAAGCTTTCTTT. The variable domain in full, with the rest retrieved from reference TRBV5-4 and TRBJ1-1, is ETGVTQSPTHLIKTRGQQVTLRCSSQSGHNTVSWYQQALGQGPQFIFQYYREEENGRGNFPPRFSGLQFPNYSSELNVNALELDDSALYLCASSFSTTNTEAFFGQGTRLTVV.

V gene TRBV7-9 combines with J gene TRBJ1-4, with D unclear. CDR1 is SEHNR and CDR2 is FQNEAQ in the germline V gene (reference sequence). The length of the CDR3 is 14 residues. Trimming cost V 5 bases and J 8 bases, with 15 bases left between them. The CDR3 nucleotides read TGTGCCAGCAGCATAGGGAGGGATCGGGAAAAACTGTTTTTT. Translating it yields CASSIGRDREKLFF.

The J gene is TRBJ1-1, the V gene TRBV7-8; 9 nucleotides line up with TRBD1. The germline V gene encodes CDR1 SGHVS and CDR2 FQNEAQ. The CDR3 sequence is 15 residues long. Trimming at V came to 5 bases and at J to 2 bases, leaving 6 bases not matched to a gene. CDR3 loop: CASSKTGGPNTEAFF. In nucleotides, the CDR3 is TGTGCCAGCAGCAAGACAGGGGGACCTAACACTGAAGCTTTCTTT.

The table lists this clone with a few counts. V is TRBV7-3 and J is TRBJ2-5; no clear D. Trimming cost V 3 bases and J 1 base, with 6 bases left between them. CDR3 length: 13 residues. The V gene's germline CDR1 is SGHTA and CDR2 FQGTGA. The DNA of the CDR3 is TGTGCCAGCAGCTTCCGGGTCCAAGAGACCCAGTACTTC. This codes for CASSFRVQETQYF.

The J gene is TRBJ1-2, the V gene TRBV4-1, with D unresolved. Trimming shortened V by 0 bases and J by 0 bases, and 11 bases separated the two germline ends. The CDR3 contains 16 residues. Germline values: CDR1 MGHRA, CDR2 YSYEKL. The CDR3 DNA reads TGCGCCAGCAGCCAAGAAATCACAGTTACTAACTATGGCTACACCTTC. Protein: CASSQEITVTNYGYTF.

This clone was counted a single time. The V and J genes are TRBV5-5 and TRBJ1-2; 8 bases match TRBD1. The CDR3 is made up of 17 amino acids. Germline loops: CDR1 SGHKS, CDR2 YYEKEE (reference sequence). The V and J ends lost 4 bases and 7 bases, in that order; junction bases with no gene match: 18. Here the CDR3 DNA reads TGTGCCAGCAGCCCAACGCGGCCAGGGGGCATTTCGGGTGGCTACACCTTC. This gives the protein CASSPTRPGGISGGYTF.

The rearrangement links TRBV5-1 to TRBJ2-3; 8 nucleotides line up with TRBD1. This CDR3 has 14 amino acids. The J segment lost 6 bases and the V segment lost 5 bases, leaving 8 bases of the junction unmatched. The germline V gene has CDR1 SGHRS and CDR2 YFSETQ. The chain's CDR3 is CASRSGTGSDTQYF. For the CDR3, the DNA is TGCGCCAGCAGGTCCGGGACAGGCTCGGATACGCAGTATTTT.

The V and J genes are TRBV7-2 and TRBJ2-1; 7 nucleotides match TRBD2. CDR1 and CDR2 (germline): SGHTA, FQGNSA. The CDR3 covers 14 residues. J gave up 7 bases and V 1 base, and 4 bases lay outside the gene matches. CDR3 bases: TGTGCCAGCAGCTTAGAAGGAGCGGGAAATGAGCAGTTCTTC. It yields the protein CASSLEGAGNEQFF. Full variable domain (remainder filled in from reference TRBV7-2 and TRBJ2-1): GAGVSQSPSNKVTEKGKDVELRCDPISGHTALYWYRQSLGQGLEFLIYFQGNSAPDKSGLPSDRFSAERTGGSVSTLTIQRTQQEDSAVYLCASSLEGAGNEQFFGPGTRLTVL.